The source of this T cell receptor beta chain is a study of Graves' ophthalmopathy and Graves' hyperthyroidism. Study background: Investigators collected peripheral blood at initial diagnosis, before any treatment was given.

With respect to this clonotype: Its specificity is not known. A much larger clone differs by one base, so this may be a read error. The CDR3 end shows no conserved phenylalanine or tryptophan, and so a read error is likely.

This CDR3 region has 13 residues. V dropped 0 bases and J dropped 4; count of bases not matched to a gene: 0. CDR1 and CDR2 from the germline V gene are SNHLY and FYNNEI. Study conclusions and caveats: For predicting ophthalmopathy progression, the model had about 64% sensitivity and roughly 77% specificity.

RNA transcripts served as template for amplifying TCR beta CDR3 sequences. In the first round, RT-PCR was carried out with HTBI primers, and a multiplex PCR formed the second round. From the multiplex PCR reads, TCRdb called clonotypes with MiXCR, one entry per CDR3 protein. The sample yields 500,000 to 700,000 distinct CDR3 sequences, about 20% seen once. This clonotype was sampled from a woman under 30 with stable Graves' hyperthyroidism. Some clones in this sample may be carry-over from other donors' samples. The sequencing input was peripheral blood. The rearrangement joins TRBV2 to TRBJ2-7; 7 bases fit TRBD2. CDR3 amino acids: CASSEAAGYEQYL. The CDR3 DNA reads as TGTGCCAGCAGTGAAGCAGCGGGGTACGAGCAGTACTTG.